These T cell receptor beta chains were read from a single sample in a study of blood T cells in healthy people across ages. TCRdb redid the calling of the 5' RACE reads with MiXCR, one entry per CDR3 protein. This table holds about 2 million distinct CDR3 sequences, less than 50% found once. Sequencing was carried out using blood. Source of these receptors: a middle-aged woman in good health. CDR3s include the opening cysteine and the closing phenylalanine or tryptophan. Fields, in order: D gene, V gene, J gene, clone size, CDR3 DNA, CDR3 protein. A D gene is named only where the DNA matches it firmly. Clone size is given for some rows only: seen once, a few or many times, or a class if the clone is expanded.

NA,TRBV7-9,TRBJ1-4,NA,TGTGCCAGCAGCCCGCGGACAGCTGCAACTAATGAAAAACTGTTTTTT,CASSPRTAATNEKLFF
TRBD1,TRBV7-9,TRBJ2-3,NA,TGTGCCAGCAGCAAGACAGGGGGCGTGCGCACAGATACGCAGTATTTT,CASSKTGGVRTDTQYF
NA,TRBV28,TRBJ2-4,NA,TGTGCCAGCTCTTTGGTGGGGTGGTCCAAAAACATTCAGTACTTC,CASSLVGWSKNIQYF
NA,TRBV28,TRBJ2-6,NA,TGTGCCAGCAGTCCCCTAGGGGAGAACGGGGCCAACGTCCTGACTTTC,CASSPLGENGANVLTF
NA,TRBV25-1,TRBJ2-5,NA,TGTGCCAGCAGGCCCAGGGCAGCGGAGACCCAGTACTTC,CASRPRAAETQYF
TRBD1,TRBV10-3,TRBJ2-3,NA,TGTGCCATCAGTACCGGGACAGTCGGGCAGTATTTT,CAISTGTVGQYF
NA,TRBV7-2,TRBJ2-5,NA,TGTGCCAGCAGCTCCCCCGGGATCCTATATCACCCGTACTTC,CASSSPGILYHPYF
NA,TRBV7-3,TRBJ2-3,few,TGTGCCAGCAGCGCTTCAGGGCCGATAGATACGCAGTATTTT,CASSASGPIDTQYF
NA,TRBV24-1,TRBJ2-3,NA,TGTGCCACCAGTGACGCGGGACTGACAGATACGCAGTATTTT,CATSDAGLTDTQYF
NA,TRBV9,TRBJ2-7,NA,TGTGCCAGCAGCGTACTCAGGGAAGGGTACGAGCAGTACTTC,CASSVLREGYEQYF
TRBD1,TRBV20-1,TRBJ2-4,NA,TGCAGTGCTAGTCGGACAGGGGATGCCAAAAACATTCAGTACTTC,CSASRTGDAKNIQYF
TRBD1,TRBV11-2,TRBJ2-3,NA,TGTGCCAGCAGCTTATCGACAGGGAATCCAGATACGCAGTATTTT,CASSLSTGNPDTQYF
TRBD2,TRBV19,TRBJ2-1,NA,TGTGCCAGTAGTGCCGGACTAGTGGGGTTCTTC,CASSAGLVGFF
NA,TRBV11-1,TRBJ2-3,few,TGTGCCAGCAGCCTAAGCAGGGAGGATACGCAGTATTTT,CASSLSREDTQYF